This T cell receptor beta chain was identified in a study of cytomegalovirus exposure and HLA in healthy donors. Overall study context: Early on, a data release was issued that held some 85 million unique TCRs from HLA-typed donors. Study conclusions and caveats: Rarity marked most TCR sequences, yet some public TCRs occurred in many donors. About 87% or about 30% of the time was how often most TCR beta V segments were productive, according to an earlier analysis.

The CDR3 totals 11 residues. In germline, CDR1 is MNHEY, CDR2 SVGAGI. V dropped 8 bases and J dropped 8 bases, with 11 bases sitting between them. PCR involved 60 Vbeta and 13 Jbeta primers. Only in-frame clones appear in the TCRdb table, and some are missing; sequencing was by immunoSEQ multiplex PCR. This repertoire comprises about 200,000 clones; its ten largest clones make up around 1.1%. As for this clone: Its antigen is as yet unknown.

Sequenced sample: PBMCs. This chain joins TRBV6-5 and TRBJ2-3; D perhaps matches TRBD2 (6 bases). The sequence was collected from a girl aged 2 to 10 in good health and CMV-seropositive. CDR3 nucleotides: TGTGCCAGCTCGCGGGGACCTACGCAGTATTTT. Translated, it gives CASSRGPTQYF.